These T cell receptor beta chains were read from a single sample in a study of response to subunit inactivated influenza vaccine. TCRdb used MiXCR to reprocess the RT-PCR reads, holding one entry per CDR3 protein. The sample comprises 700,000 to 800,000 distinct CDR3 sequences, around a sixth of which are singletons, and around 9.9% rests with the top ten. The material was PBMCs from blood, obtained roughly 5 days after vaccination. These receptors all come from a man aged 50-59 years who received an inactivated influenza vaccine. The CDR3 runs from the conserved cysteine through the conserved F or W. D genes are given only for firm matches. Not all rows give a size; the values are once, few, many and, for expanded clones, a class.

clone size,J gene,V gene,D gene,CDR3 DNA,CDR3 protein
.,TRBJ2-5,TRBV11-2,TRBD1,TGTGCCAGCAGCTTGGAGGACAGGGGCGTGGAGACCCAGTACTTC,CASSLEDRGVETQYF
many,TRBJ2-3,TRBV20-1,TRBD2,TGCAGTGCTAGAGCTCCCCTAGCGGGACATACGCAGTATTTT,CSARAPLAGHTQYF
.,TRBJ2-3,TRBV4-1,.,TGCGCCAGCAGCCAAGTTTGGCAGACCACAGATACGCAGTATTTT,CASSQVWQTTDTQYF
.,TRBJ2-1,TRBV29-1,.,TGCAGCGTAGGAGGGCCTTCCTACAATGAGCAGTTCTTC,CSVGGPSYNEQFF
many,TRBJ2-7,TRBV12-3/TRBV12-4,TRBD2,TGTGCCAGCAGTCATTGGACTAGCGGGGGGCGATACGAGCAGTACTTC,CASSHWTSGGRYEQYF
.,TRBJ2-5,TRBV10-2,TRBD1,TGCGCCAGCAGTCAGGGGGCGCTGGAGACCCAGTACTTC,CASSQGALETQYF
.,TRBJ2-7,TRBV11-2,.,TGTGCCAGCAGCTTTCGTCTTGCAGGGGATGCCTACGAGCAGTACTTC,CASSFRLAGDAYEQYF
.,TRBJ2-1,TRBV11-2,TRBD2,TGTGCCAGCAGCTTAGCTGGTAGCGGGACACGGGGGCAGTTCTTC,CASSLAGSGTRGQFF
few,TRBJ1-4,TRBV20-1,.,TGCAGTGCTAGAGATATGGGGGAAGGTGAAAAACTGTTTTTT,CSARDMGEGEKLFF
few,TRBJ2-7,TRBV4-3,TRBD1,TGCGCCAGCAGCCAAGACTTAACAGGGGGCGCTTCCCACGAGCAGTACTTC,CASSQDLTGGASHEQYF
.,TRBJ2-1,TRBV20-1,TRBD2,TGCAGTGCTAGAGAGGGACTAGTGGATTTAGACAATGAGCAGTTCTTC,CSAREGLVDLDNEQFF
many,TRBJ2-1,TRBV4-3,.,TGCGCCAGCAGCCAAGAGGCTGGTAATGAGCAGTTCTTC,CASSQEAGNEQFF
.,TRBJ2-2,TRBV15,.,TGTGCCACCACCCGATTTACGAACACCGGGGAGCTGTTTTTT,CATTRFTNTGELFF
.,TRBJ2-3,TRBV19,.,TGTGCCAGTAGTCAGGGACGGTCAGATACGCAGTATTTT,CASSQGRSDTQYF
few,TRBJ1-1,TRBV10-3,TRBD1,TGTGCCATCAGGCCTGGACAGGGGTACACTGAAGCTTTCTTT,CAIRPGQGYTEAFF
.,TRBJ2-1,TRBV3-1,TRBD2,TGTGCCAGCAGCCGCGTACTAGCGGGAGGGTACAATGAGCAGTTCTTC,CASSRVLAGGYNEQFF
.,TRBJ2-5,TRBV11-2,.,TGTGCCAGCAGAAAACTCAGGGGGGTCCAAGAGACCCAGTACTTC,CASRKLRGVQETQYF
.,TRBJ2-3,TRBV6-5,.,TGTGCCAGCAGTTACGCGGATAGGACAGATACGCAGTATTTT,CASSYADRTDTQYF
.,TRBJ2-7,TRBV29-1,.,TGCAGCGCAACTTATCGGGGGACCTACGAGCAGTACTTC,CSATYRGTYEQYF
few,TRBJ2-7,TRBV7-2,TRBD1,TGTGCCAGCAGCCAGAGGGGACAGGTCACCTACGAGCAGTACTTC,CASSQRGQVTYEQYF
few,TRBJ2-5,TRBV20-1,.,TGCAGTGCTAGAATGCCCCAAGAGACCCAGTACTTC,CSARMPQETQYF
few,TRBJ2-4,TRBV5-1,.,TGCGCCAGCAGCTATGGACCACTAGCCAAAAACATTCAGTACTTC,CASSYGPLAKNIQYF
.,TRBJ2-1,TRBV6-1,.,TGTGCCAGCAGTCTCCACCTTACTAATGAGCAGTTCTTC,CASSLHLTNEQFF
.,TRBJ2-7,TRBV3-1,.,TGTGCCAGCAGCCAAGATCGGGGGAATCTAATCTACGAGCAGTACTTC,CASSQDRGNLIYEQYF
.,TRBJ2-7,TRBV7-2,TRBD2,TGTGCCAGCACCCCTGGGGCTAGCGGTTCCTACGAGCAGTACTTC,CASTPGASGSYEQYF
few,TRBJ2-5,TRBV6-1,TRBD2,TGTGCCAGCAGTCCTTCGGGGGGGCCCGGGGCCCAGTACTTC,CASSPSGGPGAQYF
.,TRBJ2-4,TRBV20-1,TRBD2,TGCAGTGCTAGAGCGACTAGCGGGCCTGAGATAGCCAAAAACATTCAGTACTTC,CSARATSGPEIAKNIQYF
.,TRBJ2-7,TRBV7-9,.,TGTGCCAGCAGCTTAGGGGAGGGCAGGGGCGCCTACGAGCAGTACTTC,CASSLGEGRGAYEQYF
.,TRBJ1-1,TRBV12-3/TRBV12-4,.,TGTGCCAGCAGTTTCCCCGGCCTGGCTTTCTTT,CASSFPGLAFF
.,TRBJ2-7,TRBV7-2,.,TGTGCCAGCAGCCAACACCGGGACCCGGGCTACGAGCAGTACTTC,CASSQHRDPGYEQYF
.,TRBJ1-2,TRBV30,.,TGTGCCTGGAGTGTATGGCGAAAGACTCACCTTAACTATGGCTACACCTTC,CAWSVWRKTHLNYGYTF
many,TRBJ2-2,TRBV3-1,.,TGTGCCAGCAGCCCAGCCCCGGACACCGGGGAGCTGTTTTTT,CASSPAPDTGELFF
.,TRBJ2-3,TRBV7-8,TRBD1,TGTGCCAGCAGCCCGACAGGGGGAACGGTGGCAGATACGCAGTATTTT,CASSPTGGTVADTQYF
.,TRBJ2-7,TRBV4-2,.,TGTGCCAGCAGCCCATTGGGGGGCGCGGGGGATGAGCACGAGCAGTACTTC,CASSPLGGAGDEHEQYF
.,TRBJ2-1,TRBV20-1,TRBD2,TGCAGTGCACCGGGACTAGCGGCTTCCTACAATGAGCAGTTCTTC,CSAPGLAASYNEQFF
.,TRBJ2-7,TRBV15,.,TGTGCCACCAGCAGAGAGACAGGCTCATACTACGAGCAGTACTTC,CATSRETGSYYEQYF
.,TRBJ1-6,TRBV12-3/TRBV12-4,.,TGTGCCAGCAGTTTACGGCGCAGCTATAATTCACCCCTCCACTTT,CASSLRRSYNSPLHF
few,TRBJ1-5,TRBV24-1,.,TGTGCCACCAGTGCTGGTCGCAATCAGCCCCAGCATTTT,CATSAGRNQPQHF
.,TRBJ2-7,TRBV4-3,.,TGCGCCAGCAGCCAAGAGGATATTCGGAAGGGGGGGTACGAGCAGTACTTC,CASSQEDIRKGGYEQYF